These T cell receptor beta chains were read from a single sample in a study of shared clonotypes between healthy human individuals. Measured with immunoSEQ multiplex PCR; TCRdb has only the in-frame clones, and not every one. Here the sample spans some 900,000 clones, roughly 72% being singletons. Source material: memory CD4+ T cells sorted from blood. These receptors all stem from a man aged 18 to 30 in good health. The CDR3 runs from the conserved cysteine through the conserved F or W. Fields, in order: D gene, V gene, J gene, clone size, CDR3 protein, CDR3 DNA. D genes are given only for firm matches. The listing skips clone size in some rows; elsewhere it reads once, few, many or a size class.

NA	TRBV28	TRBJ1-3	once	CASSRTASGNTIYF	TGTGCCAGCAGTCGGACAGCCTCTGGAAACACCATATATTTT
TRBD1	TRBV4-1	TRBJ1-1	few	CASSQGLTGKNTEAFF	TGCGCCAGCAGCCAGGGCCTGACAGGGAAGAACACTGAAGCTTTCTTT
NA	TRBV29-1	TRBJ2-3	NA	CSVSTGLTRTDTQYF	TGCAGCGTTTCGACAGGCCTTACCCGCACAGATACGCAGTATTTT
NA	TRBV9	TRBJ2-5	once	CASSVDRGETQYF	TGTGCCAGCAGCGTAGATAGGGGGGAGACCCAGTACTTC
NA	TRBV28	TRBJ2-7	few	CASSFASLSYEQYF	TGTGCCAGCAGTTTCGCCTCTTTATCCTACGAGCAGTACTTC
NA	TRBV14	TRBJ1-1	NA	CASSQIGGTEAFF	TGTGCCAGCAGCCAAATAGGGGGGACTGAAGCTTTCTTT
NA	TRBV2	TRBJ2-5	NA	CASDRETQYF	TGTGCCAGTGATCGGGAGACCCAGTACTTC
NA	TRBV6-1	TRBJ1-1	few	CASSARAQNTEAFF	TGTGCCAGCAGTGCTCGGGCGCAGAACACTGAAGCTTTCTTT
TRBD1	TRBV5-1	TRBJ2-7	NA	CASSPDGTGYEQYF	TGCGCCAGCAGCCCCGACGGGACAGGTTACGAGCAGTACTTC
NA	TRBV6-1	TRBJ1-3	NA	CASSYGTAGNTIYF	TGTGCCAGCAGTTATGGGACGGCCGGAAACACCATATATTTT
TRBD2	TRBV25-1	TRBJ2-1	few	CASSEWPTSGRANEQFF	TGTGCCAGCAGTGAATGGCCGACTAGCGGGAGGGCAAATGAGCAGTTCTTC
TRBD2	TRBV6-5	TRBJ2-1	NA	CASRRPGGGNEQFF	TGTGCCAGCAGACGCCCTGGCGGGGGCAATGAGCAGTTCTTC
NA	TRBV4-1	TRBJ2-3	many	CASSQDISGTDTQYF	TGCGCCAGCAGCCAAGATATCTCAGGCACAGATACGCAGTATTTT
TRBD2	TRBV7-8	TRBJ2-1	NA	CASSRFGLAGDNEQFF	TGTGCCAGCAGCCGATTTGGACTAGCGGGAGACAATGAGCAGTTCTTC
NA	TRBV15	TRBJ2-7	NA	CATSREKGAYEQYF	TGTGCCACCAGCAGAGAAAAAGGGGCTTACGAGCAGTACTTC
NA	TRBV6-6	TRBJ2-7	few	CASSYQDSYEQYF	TGTGCCAGCAGTTACCAGGATTCCTACGAGCAGTACTTC
NA	TRBV29-1	TRBJ2-5	NA	CSVEYQETQYF	TGCAGCGTTGAATACCAAGAGACCCAGTACTTC
NA	TRBV5-1	TRBJ2-2	NA	CASSLAGDHGELFF	TGCGCCAGCAGCTTGGCAGGGGACCACGGGGAGCTGTTTTTT
NA	TRBV2	TRBJ2-2	NA	CASSGSGLTLNTGELFF	TGTGCCAGCAGTGGGAGTGGGTTAACTCTGAACACCGGGGAGCTGTTTTTT
TRBD2	TRBV9	TRBJ2-2	NA	CASSPAGVGELFF	TGTGCCAGCAGCCCCGCGGGGGTCGGGGAGCTGTTTTTT
TRBD1	TRBV10-1	TRBJ1-2	NA	CASSESLQGAAGYTF	TGCGCCAGCAGTGAGTCTTTACAGGGGGCAGCCGGCTACACCTTC
NA	TRBV2	TRBJ1-5	NA	CASSEAQGTNQPQHF	TGTGCCAGCAGTGAAGCTCAGGGGACAAATCAGCCCCAGCATTTT
TRBD1	TRBV5-1	TRBJ1-6	NA	CASSLGTGASGPLHF	TGCGCCAGCAGCCTCGGGACAGGGGCCTCCGGACCCCTCCACTTT
NA	TRBV6-5	TRBJ1-2	NA	CASSYKGRGDYGYTF	TGTGCCAGCAGTTACAAAGGTAGAGGGGACTATGGCTACACCTTC
NA	TRBV6-1	TRBJ2-7	NA	CASRAGIPYEQYF	TGTGCCAGCAGGGCAGGAATACCCTACGAGCAGTACTTC
NA	TRBV12-2	TRBJ2-7	NA	CARDSYEQYF	TGTGCAAGGGACAGCTACGAGCAGTACTTC
NA	TRBV11-2	TRBJ1-4	NA	CASSPGTQNEKLFF	TGTGCCAGCAGCCCCGGGACTCAGAATGAAAAACTGTTTTTT